The 30 T cell receptor beta chains reported below all come from one sample, sequenced in a study of control samples from healthy donors and cancer patients (dated by TCRdb to 2020 to 2022). The method was the immunoSEQ multiplex PCR assay. TCRdb re-hosts the immuneACCESS table, in-frame sequences only. Its copies lack some clones; in the studies checked, an unresolved V gene accounts for under half of them, and the cause for the rest is not known. Across this sample there are about 47,000 clones, with 80% seen only once. The ten largest clones capture around 10% of the sample. The material sequenced was blood. These receptors all stem from a man in his 70s in good health.

The chain employs TRBV2 and TRBJ2-6; 9 bases agree with TRBD1. V was pared by 4 bases and J by 2 bases, with 3 bases of the junction left unmatched. This CDR3 has 16 amino acids. Germline V lookup: CDR1 SNHLY, CDR2 FYNNEI. This CDR3 is CASSGGDRAGANVLTF. The DNA of the CDR3 is TGTGCCAGCAGTGGTGGGGACAGGGCTGGGGCCAACGTCCTGACTTTC.

The chain carries TRBV6-5 and TRBJ2-7; D may be TRBD1 (6 bases). This CDR3 has 15 amino acids. CDR1 is MNHEY and CDR2 is SVGAGI in the germline V gene. Trimming stripped 7 bases from V and 0 bases from J, with 16 bases between. CDR3 protein: CASKRQAQSSYEQYF. The CDR3, as DNA: TGTGCCAGCAAACGACAGGCCCAGAGCTCCTACGAGCAGTACTTC.

This chain connects TRBV10-3 to TRBJ1-2; perhaps TRBD1 as D (6 bases). The CDR3 length is 14 residues. Germline lookup yields CDR1 ENHRY and CDR2 SYGVKD. The germline V and J ends were trimmed by 0 bases and 2 bases, with 7 bases remaining between them. CDR3 in DNA: TGTGCCATCAGTGAGTCGGGGGGCAACTATGGCTACACCTTC. Protein: CAISESGGNYGYTF.

The count of this clone is one. J is TRBJ2-7 and V is TRBV19; D gene ambiguous. Germline CDR1 is LNHDA and CDR2 is SQIVND (reference sequence). The CDR3 extends over 15 amino acids. V gave up 1 base and J gave up 2 bases, with 12 bases separating them. The CDR3 nucleotides read TGTGCCAGTAGTATAGTATACCAGCGACCCTACGAGCAGTACTTC. Translated: CASSIVYQRPYEQYF.

The V and J genes are TRBV13 and TRBJ2-7; 12 nucleotides agree with TRBD1. Germline V gene sequence: CDR1 PRHDT, CDR2 FYEKMQ (reference sequence). V dropped 3 bases and J dropped 5; count of bases not matched to a gene: 8. The CDR3 has 16 residues. CDR3: CASSFPGQGAFDEQYF. The CDR3 coding sequence is TGTGCCAGCAGCTTCCCGGGACAGGGGGCGTTTGACGAGCAGTACTTC. Combining the CDR3 with reference TRBV13 and TRBJ2-7 gives the whole variable domain AAGVIQSPRHLIKEKRETATLKCYPIPRHDTVYWYQQGPGQDPQFLISFYEKMQSDKGSIPDRFSAQQFSDYHSELNMSSLELGDSALYFCASSFPGQGAFDEQYFGPGTRLTVT.

The chain links TRBV20-1 to TRBJ1-1; D is ambiguous. Trimming cost V 6 bases and J 12 bases, with 17 bases left between them. The CDR3 loop spans 11 amino acids. CDR1 is DFQATT and CDR2 is SNEGSKA in the germline V gene (reference sequence). CDR3 residues: CSAYTPPGSFF. The CDR3 DNA reads TGCAGTGCCTATACCCCTCCCGGGTCTTTCTTT.

The J gene is TRBJ1-1, the V gene TRBV29-1; TRBD1 might be the D (5 bases). Germline V gene lookup returns CDR1 SQVTM and CDR2 ANQGSEA. V lost 4 bases to trimming and J lost 1 base, with 10 bases between them. The CDR3 length is 13 residues. Written as DNA, the CDR3 is TGCAGCGTTGCAACAGGAGGGAACACTGAAGCTTTCTTT. It encodes CSVATGGNTEAFF.

The chain recombines TRBV3-1 (or the pseudogene TRBV3-2) with TRBJ2-1, with TRBD2 identical over 7 bases. The CDR3 is 15 residues long. V was clipped by 4 bases and J by 5 bases; unmatched bases: 8. Germline CDR1 is LGHDT and CDR2 is YNNKEL (reference sequence). The CDR3, as DNA: TGTGCCAGCAGCCGGGGACTATCGGCAAACAATGAGCAGTTCTTC. It yields the protein CASSRGLSANNEQFF.

The chain links TRBV19 to TRBJ2-1, with D possibly TRBD2 on 6 matching bases. Trimming pared 6 bases from V and 2 bases from J, leaving 20 bases between. The CDR3 is 17 amino acids. Germline CDR1 LNHDA, CDR2 SQIVND (reference sequence). The CDR3 region is CASRPSMWGVTYNEQFF. CDR3 sequence (DNA): TGTGCCAGTAGACCCTCTATGTGGGGGGTCACCTACAATGAGCAGTTCTTC.

The chain couples TRBV7-9 to TRBJ2-7; D remains unclear. The CDR3 extends over 13 amino acids. Trimming cost V 4 bases and J 3 bases, with 10 bases left between them. CDR1 is SEHNR, CDR2 FQNEAQ, per germline (reference sequence). This chain's CDR3 is CASSSQSFYEQYF. Here the CDR3 DNA reads TGTGCCAGCAGCTCACAGTCCTTCTACGAGCAGTACTTC.

This clone was observed a few times. The CDR3 loop reads CASSLGGGARAEAFF. The CDR3 region has the DNA TGTGCCAGCAGTTTGGGGGGCGGAGCTAGAGCTGAAGCTTTCTTT. The rearrangement uses TRBV6-6 and TRBJ1-1, with a possible D match to TRBD1 (6 bases). The germline CDR1 and CDR2 sequences are MNHNY and SVGAGI (reference sequence). This CDR3 is 15 amino acids long. V shed 4 bases and J shed 6 bases, with 18 bases lying between them.

The J gene is TRBJ2-1, the V gene TRBV20-1, with 15 bases lining up with TRBD2. Trimming cost V 3 bases and J 12 bases; bases outside gene matches: 9. This CDR3 is 15 amino acids long. Germline loops: CDR1 DFQATT, CDR2 SNEGSKA (reference sequence). The CDR3 nucleotides are TGCAGTGCTAGTAGGACTAGCGGGGGGGCCCTAGGGCAGTTCTTC. Translated: CSASRTSGGALGQFF.

The chain employs TRBV7-9 and TRBJ2-5; D gene uncertain. Germline assignment: CDR1 SEHNR and CDR2 FQNEAQ (reference sequence). V dropped 3 bases and J dropped 5 bases, with 16 bases sitting between them. The CDR3 covers 15 residues. The CDR3 reads CASSFTSRDRETQYF. The CDR3 DNA sequence: TGTGCCAGCAGCTTTACATCTAGAGATCGGGAGACCCAGTACTTC.

V is TRBV30 and J is TRBJ2-7; no reliable D call. From germline, CDR1 is GTSNPN and CDR2 SVGIG (reference sequence). The CDR3 has 13 amino acids. V lost 3 bases and J 4 bases, leaving 13 bases between the germline ends. CDR3 DNA sequence: TGTGCCTGGAGGCCACGCGGTCGGTACGAGCAGTACTTC. This gives the protein CAWRPRGRYEQYF. The variable domain in full, with the rest retrieved from reference TRBV30 and TRBJ2-7, is SQTIHQWPATLVQPVGSPLSLECTVEGTSNPNLYWYRQAAGRGLQLLFYSVGIGQISSEVPQNLSASRPQDRQFILSSKKLLLSDSGFYLCAWRPRGRYEQYFGPGTRLTVT.

This chain joins TRBV28 and TRBJ2-1; D may be TRBD1 (6 bases). The length of the CDR3 is 15 residues. Germline lookup yields CDR1 MDHEN and CDR2 SYDVKM. Trimming took 10 bases from V and 0 from J, leaving 16 bases between them. Here the CDR3 DNA reads TGTGCCACCAGGGGTCAGGGCCCCTCCTACAATGAGCAGTTCTTC. It yields the protein CATRGQGPSYNEQFF.

This clone was recorded once. The V and J genes are TRBV28 and TRBJ1-1; possibly TRBD1 for D (6 bases). The CDR3 extends over 15 amino acids. Trimming stripped 2 bases from V and 4 bases from J, with 14 bases between. Germline lookup yields CDR1 MDHEN and CDR2 SYDVKM. Here the CDR3 reads CASSLRGGWGTEAFF. In DNA, the CDR3 is TGTGCCAGCAGTTTACGGGGGGGCTGGGGCACTGAAGCTTTCTTT.

This chain uses TRBV7-2 with TRBJ1-6; TRBD1 matches 7 bases. Germline trimming cut 2 bases from V and 10 bases from J; bases unmatched to any gene: 2. CDR3 length equals 13 residues. The germline CDR1 and CDR2 sequences are SGHTA and FQGNSA. The CDR3 protein is CASSLQGESPLHF. CDR3 nucleotides: TGTGCCAGCAGCTTACAGGGGGAATCACCCCTCCACTTT.

V is TRBV7-9 and J is TRBJ2-5; 12 bases agree with TRBD2. The CDR3 sequence is 20 residues long. The V gene's germline CDR1 is SEHNR and CDR2 FQNEAQ (reference sequence). V lost 5 bases, J lost 0 bases, and 16 bases stayed unmatched. The CDR3 protein is CASSSSSGGALKENQETQYF. The CDR3 DNA reads TGTGCCAGCAGCAGCTCTAGCGGGGGGGCGCTCAAGGAGAACCAAGAGACCCAGTACTTC.

A word on this clone: Additional DNA sequences in this sample encode the identical CDR3. V is TRBV28 and J is TRBJ2-2, with D unclear. The germline V gene has CDR1 MDHEN and CDR2 SYDVKM. Trimming cost V 3 bases and J 8 bases, with 10 bases left between them. This CDR3 has 13 residues. The CDR3 is CASSFSPWGELFF. The CDR3 DNA reads TGTGCCAGCAGTTTCTCTCCTTGGGGGGAGCTGTTTTTT.

The genes are TRBV14 and TRBJ1-1; no reliable D call. Looked up from germline, CDR1 is SGHDN and CDR2 is FVKESK. Between the trimmed V and J ends, which lost 6 bases and 8 bases, there was a span of 16 bases. This CDR3 comprises 13 residues. The CDR3 DNA is TGTGCCAGCAGACTTCAGGCGATTGGAGAAGCTTTCTTT. Translating it yields CASRLQAIGEAFF.

This rearrangement joins TRBV7-9 to TRBJ2-5, with 7 bases matching TRBD2. Germline CDR1 SEHNR, CDR2 FQNEAQ (reference sequence). The CDR3 is 14 amino acids. J gave up 3 bases and V 5 bases, and 6 bases lay outside the gene matches. Here the CDR3 reads CASSLGEGEETQYF. The CDR3 DNA reads as TGTGCCAGCAGCCTCGGGGAGGGAGAAGAGACCCAGTACTTC.

The rearrangement joins TRBV28 to TRBJ2-7; TRBD1 aligns across 7 bases. The CDR3 sequence is 13 residues long. V was clipped by 5 bases and J by 5 bases; unmatched bases: 6. The germline gives CDR1 MDHEN, CDR2 SYDVKM. The CDR3 is CASSPRGLDEQYF. CDR3 coding DNA: TGTGCCAGCAGTCCCAGGGGGTTGGACGAGCAGTACTTC.

The chain is built from TRBV6-1 and TRBJ2-1, with 9 bases aligning to TRBD2. V lost 6 bases and J lost 0; bases outside the gene matches: 6. The CDR3 consists of 16 residues. Germline loops: CDR1 MNHNS, CDR2 SASEGT. The CDR3 region is CASSESLAGSYNEQFF. CDR3 DNA: TGTGCCAGCAGCGAATCACTAGCGGGCTCCTACAATGAGCAGTTCTTC.

The chain uses TRBV5-4 and TRBJ1-4; TRBD1 matches 7 bases. With 0 bases clipped from V and 7 bases from J, the junction kept 9 bases outside the gene matches. Germline V gene data show CDR1 as SGHNT and CDR2 as YYREEE (reference sequence). The CDR3 runs to 16 residues. CDR3 sequence: CASSLGGGGTGEKLFF. CDR3 DNA sequence: TGTGCCAGCAGCTTGGGGGGAGGGGGCACTGGTGAAAAACTGTTTTTT.

This clone was recorded a few times. One end of the junction fails to match germline, which may point to a read error. V gene TRBV30 combines with J gene TRBJ2-1; 8 bases match TRBD1. Germline V gene sequence: CDR1 GTSNPN, CDR2 SVGIG (reference sequence). The CDR3 runs 17 residues. This chain's CDR3 is CAWSVLRRQGSLPPGVF. Here the CDR3 DNA reads TGTGCCTGGAGTGTATTACGTCGACAGGGGTCCCTCCCTCCTGGGGTCTTC.

This clone was counted only a few times. This chain connects TRBV5-1 to TRBJ2-7, with D perhaps TRBD1 (5 bases). There are 14 residues in the CDR3. Germline V gives CDR1 SGHRS, CDR2 YFSETQ. Trimming shortened V by 4 bases and J by 2 bases, and 13 bases separated the two germline ends. CDR3 protein: CASSEGAAAYEQYF. Written as DNA, the CDR3 is TGCGCCAGCAGCGAAGGGGCGGCGGCCTACGAGCAGTACTTC.

This clone was counted only a few times. This chain connects TRBV21-1 to TRBJ2-7; the tabulated D call, TRBD2, remains unverified against the DNA. TRBV21-1 constitutes a pseudogene. CDR3 length: 15 amino acids. The CDR3 loop is CASSALGLAFIIGYF. The CDR3 DNA sequence: TGTGCCAGCAGCGCATTGGGACTAGCGTTTATCATCGGGTACTTC.

This clone has a single count. The chain uses TRBV5-4 and TRBJ2-5, with 12 bases lining up with TRBD2. Trimming cost V 6 bases and J 5 bases; bases outside gene matches: 8. The CDR3 is made up of 15 amino acids. CDR1 is SGHNT, CDR2 YYREEE, per germline (reference sequence). CDR3 protein: CASTLRLAGDETQYF. CDR3 nucleotides: TGTGCCAGCACCCTTCGACTAGCGGGAGATGAGACCCAGTACTTC.

The chain joins TRBV9 to TRBJ1-1; 7 nucleotides align to TRBD1. In germline, CDR1 is SGDLS, CDR2 YYNGEE. J gave up 3 bases and V 3 bases, and 5 bases lay outside the gene matches. This CDR3 has 14 residues. The CDR3 coding sequence is TGTGCCAGCAGCGAGGGGGCCCGGTACACTGAAGCTTTCTTT. It is translated as CASSEGARYTEAFF.

The chain employs TRBV3-1 (or the pseudogene TRBV3-2) and TRBJ1-4; D possibly corresponds to TRBD1 (5 bases). The CDR3 has 15 amino acids. Trimming pared 4 bases from V and 0 bases from J, leaving 9 bases between. CDR1 LGHDT and CDR2 YNNKEL come from the germline V gene (reference sequence). The CDR3 loop is CASSLWTTTNEKLFF. The CDR3 DNA is TGTGCCAGCAGCCTTTGGACAACAACTAATGAAAAACTGTTTTTT.